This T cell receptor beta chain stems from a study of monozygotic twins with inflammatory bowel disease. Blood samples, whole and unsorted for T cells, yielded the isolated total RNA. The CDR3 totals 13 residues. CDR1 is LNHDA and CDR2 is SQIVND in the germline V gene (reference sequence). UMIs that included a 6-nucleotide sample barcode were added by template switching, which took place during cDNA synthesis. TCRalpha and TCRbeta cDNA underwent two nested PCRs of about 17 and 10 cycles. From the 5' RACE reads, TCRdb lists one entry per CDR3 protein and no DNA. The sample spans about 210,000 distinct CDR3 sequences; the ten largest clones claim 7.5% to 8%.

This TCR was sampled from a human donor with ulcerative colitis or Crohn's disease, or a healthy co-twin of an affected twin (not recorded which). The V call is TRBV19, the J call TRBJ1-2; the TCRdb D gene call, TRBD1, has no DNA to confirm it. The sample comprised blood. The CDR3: CASSIRTEYGYTF.